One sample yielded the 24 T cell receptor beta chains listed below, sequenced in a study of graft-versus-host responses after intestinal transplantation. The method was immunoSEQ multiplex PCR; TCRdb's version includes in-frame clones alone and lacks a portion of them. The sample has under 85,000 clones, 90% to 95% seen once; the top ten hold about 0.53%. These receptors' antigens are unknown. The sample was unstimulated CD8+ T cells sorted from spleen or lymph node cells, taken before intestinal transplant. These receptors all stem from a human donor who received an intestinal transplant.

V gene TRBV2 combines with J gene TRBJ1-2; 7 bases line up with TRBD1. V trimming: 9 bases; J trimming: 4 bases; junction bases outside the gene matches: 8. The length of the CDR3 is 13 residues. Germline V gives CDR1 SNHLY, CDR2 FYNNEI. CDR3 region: CARGDRVGYGYTF. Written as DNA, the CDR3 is TGTGCCAGGGGAGACAGGGTAGGCTATGGCTACACCTTC.

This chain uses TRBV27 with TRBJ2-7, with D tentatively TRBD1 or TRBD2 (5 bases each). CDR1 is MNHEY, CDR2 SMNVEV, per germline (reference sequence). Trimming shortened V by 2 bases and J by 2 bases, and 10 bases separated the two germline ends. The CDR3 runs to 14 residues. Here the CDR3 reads CASSLRGTTYEQYF. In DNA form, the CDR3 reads TGTGCCAGCAGTTTAAGAGGGACCACCTACGAGCAGTACTTC.

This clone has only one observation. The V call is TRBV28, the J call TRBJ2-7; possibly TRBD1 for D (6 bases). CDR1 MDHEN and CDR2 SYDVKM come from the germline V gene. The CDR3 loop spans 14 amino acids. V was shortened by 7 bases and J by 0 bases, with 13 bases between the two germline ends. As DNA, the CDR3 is TGTGCCAGCACCATTGGACAGATCTCCTACGAGCAGTACTTC. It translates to CASTIGQISYEQYF.

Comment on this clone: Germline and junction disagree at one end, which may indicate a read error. In nucleotides, the CDR3 is TGTGCCAGCAATGAACTAGATAGGACGGCTTACAATGAGCAGTTCTTC. Translating gives CASNELDRTAYNEQFF. The V gene is TRBV6-1, the J gene TRBJ2-1; D is possibly TRBD2 (5 bases). The CDR3 consists of 16 residues. CDR1 is MNHNS and CDR2 is SASEGT in the germline V gene.

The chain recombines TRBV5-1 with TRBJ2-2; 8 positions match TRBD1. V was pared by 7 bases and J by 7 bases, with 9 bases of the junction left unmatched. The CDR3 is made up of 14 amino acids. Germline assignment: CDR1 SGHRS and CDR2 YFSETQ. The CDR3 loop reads CASLGAGGIGELFF. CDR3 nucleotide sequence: TGCGCCAGCCTTGGGGCAGGGGGCATCGGGGAGCTGTTTTTT.

The CDR3 nucleotides are TGTGCCAGCAGTTTTACAGGGGGCAGGTACACTGAAGCTTTCTTT. The encoded protein is CASSFTGGRYTEAFF. The chain has TRBV27 and TRBJ1-1, with 9 bases aligning to TRBD1. The CDR3 is 15 amino acids. V was pared by 3 bases and J by 3 bases, with 5 bases of the junction left unmatched. Germline V gene data show CDR1 as MNHEY and CDR2 as SMNVEV (reference sequence).

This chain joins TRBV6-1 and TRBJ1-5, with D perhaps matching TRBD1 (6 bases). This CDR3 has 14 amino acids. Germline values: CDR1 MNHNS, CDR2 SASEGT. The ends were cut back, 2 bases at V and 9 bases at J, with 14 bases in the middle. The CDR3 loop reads CASSEPGHPRPQHF. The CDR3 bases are TGTGCCAGCAGTGAACCGGGACATCCCCGGCCCCAGCATTTT.

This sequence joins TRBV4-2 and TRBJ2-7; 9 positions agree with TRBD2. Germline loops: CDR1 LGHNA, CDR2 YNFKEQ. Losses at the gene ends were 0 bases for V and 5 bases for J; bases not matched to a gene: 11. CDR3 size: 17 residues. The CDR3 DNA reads TGTGCCAGCAGCCAAGAGGCAGGTGGCGGGAGGGTTCACGAGCAGTACTTC. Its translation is CASSQEAGGGRVHEQYF.

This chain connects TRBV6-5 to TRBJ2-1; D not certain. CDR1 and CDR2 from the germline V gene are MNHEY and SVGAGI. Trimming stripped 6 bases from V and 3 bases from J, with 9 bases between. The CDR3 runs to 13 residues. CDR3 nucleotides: TGTGCCAGCAGCTCCTACAACTACAATGAGCAGTTCTTC. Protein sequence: CASSSYNYNEQFF.

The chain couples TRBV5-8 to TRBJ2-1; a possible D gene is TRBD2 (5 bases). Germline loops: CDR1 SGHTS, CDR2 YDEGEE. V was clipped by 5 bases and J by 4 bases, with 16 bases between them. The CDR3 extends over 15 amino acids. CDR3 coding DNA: TGTGCCAGCAGACTGAAGGGAGAGGGATACAATGAGCAGTTCTTC. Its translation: CASRLKGEGYNEQFF. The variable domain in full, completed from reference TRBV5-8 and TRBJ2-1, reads EAGVTQSPTHLIKTRGQQATLRCSPISGHTSVYWYQQALGLGLQFLLWYDEGEERNRGNFPPRFSGRQFPNYSSELNVNALELEDSALYLCASRLKGEGYNEQFFGPGTRLTVL.

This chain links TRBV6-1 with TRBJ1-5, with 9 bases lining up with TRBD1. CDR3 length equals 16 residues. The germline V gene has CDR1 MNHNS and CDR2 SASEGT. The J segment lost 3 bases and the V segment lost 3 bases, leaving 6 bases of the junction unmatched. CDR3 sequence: CASSDPGQGPNQPQHF. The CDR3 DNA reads TGTGCCAGCAGTGACCCGGGACAGGGCCCCAATCAGCCCCAGCATTTT.

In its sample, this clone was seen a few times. CDR3 in amino acids: CASSLDVGTRNEQFF. The CDR3 coding sequence is TGTGCCAGCAGCTTAGATGTGGGGACTCGGAATGAGCAGTTCTTC. This chain connects TRBV7-9 to TRBJ2-1; a weak D match, TRBD2 (6 bases). V shed 1 base and J shed 7 bases, with 14 bases lying between them. Germline CDR1 reads SEHNR; CDR2 reads FQNEAQ (reference sequence). This CDR3 has 15 amino acids. Full variable domain (missing parts from reference TRBV7-9 and TRBJ2-1): DTGVSQNPRHKITKRGQNVTFRCDPISEHNRLYWYRQTLGQGPEFLTYFQNEAQLEKSRLLSDRFSAERPKGSFSTLEIQRTEQGDSAMYLCASSLDVGTRNEQFFGPGTRLTVL.

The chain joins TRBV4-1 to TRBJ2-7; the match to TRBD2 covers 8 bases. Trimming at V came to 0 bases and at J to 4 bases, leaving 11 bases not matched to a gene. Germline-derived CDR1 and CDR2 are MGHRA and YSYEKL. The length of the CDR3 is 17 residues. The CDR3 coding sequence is TGCGCCAGCAGCCAAGATATACCTAGCGGGTGGGATTACGAGCAGTACTTC. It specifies CASSQDIPSGWDYEQYF.

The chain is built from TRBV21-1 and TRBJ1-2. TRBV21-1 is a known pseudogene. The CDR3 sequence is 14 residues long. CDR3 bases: TGTGCCATCCGGGGGACGCGACATAACTATGGCTACACCTTC. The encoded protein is CAIRGTRHNYGYTF.

CDR3 residues: CASSLEAGVRDTQYF. As DNA, the CDR3 is TGTGCCAGCAGCCTTGAGGCGGGTGTTAGGGATACGCAGTATTTT. The chain recombines TRBV14 with TRBJ2-3; perhaps TRBD2 as D (5 bases). CDR3 length: 15 residues. The germline V gene has CDR1 SGHDN and CDR2 FVKESK. Trimming took off 4 bases at V and 6 bases at J, with 17 bases between the two ends. Full variable domain (rest looked up from reference TRBV14 and TRBJ2-3): EAGVTQFPSHSVIEKGQTVTLRCDPISGHDNLYWYRRVMGKEIKFLLHFVKESKQDESGMPNNRFLAERTGGTYSTLKVQPAELEDSGVYFCASSLEAGVRDTQYFGPGTRLTVL.

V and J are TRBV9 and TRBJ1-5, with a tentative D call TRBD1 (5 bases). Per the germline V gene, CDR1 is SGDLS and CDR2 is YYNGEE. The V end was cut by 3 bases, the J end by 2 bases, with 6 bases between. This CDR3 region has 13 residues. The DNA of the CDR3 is TGTGCCAGCAGCGCACAGGGCAATCAGCCCCAGCATTTT. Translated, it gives CASSAQGNQPQHF.

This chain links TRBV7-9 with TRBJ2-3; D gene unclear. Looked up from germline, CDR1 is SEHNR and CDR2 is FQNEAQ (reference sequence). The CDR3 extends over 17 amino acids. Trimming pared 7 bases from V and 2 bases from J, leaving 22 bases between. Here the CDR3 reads CASKGPMPGLFTDTQYF. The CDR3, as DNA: TGTGCCAGCAAAGGCCCAATGCCGGGTCTGTTCACAGATACGCAGTATTTT.

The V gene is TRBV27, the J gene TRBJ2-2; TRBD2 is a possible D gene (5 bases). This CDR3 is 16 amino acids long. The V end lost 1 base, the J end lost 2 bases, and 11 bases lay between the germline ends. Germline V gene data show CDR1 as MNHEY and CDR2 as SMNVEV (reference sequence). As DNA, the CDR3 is TGTGCCAGCAGTTTATTATTGAGGGCTAACACCGGGGAGCTGTTTTTT. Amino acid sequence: CASSLLLRANTGELFF.

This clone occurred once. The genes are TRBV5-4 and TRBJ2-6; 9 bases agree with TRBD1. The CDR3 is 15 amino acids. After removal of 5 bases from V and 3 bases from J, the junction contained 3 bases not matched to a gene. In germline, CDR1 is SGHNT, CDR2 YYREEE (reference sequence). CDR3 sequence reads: CASRDRGDGANVLTF. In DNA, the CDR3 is TGTGCCAGCAGGGACAGGGGTGATGGGGCCAACGTCCTGACTTTC. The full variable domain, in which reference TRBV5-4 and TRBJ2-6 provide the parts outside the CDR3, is ETGVTQSPTHLIKTRGQQVTLRCSSQSGHNTVSWYQQALGQGPQFIFQYYREEENGRGNFPPRFSGLQFPNYSSELNVNALELDDSALYLCASRDRGDGANVLTFGAGSRLTVL.

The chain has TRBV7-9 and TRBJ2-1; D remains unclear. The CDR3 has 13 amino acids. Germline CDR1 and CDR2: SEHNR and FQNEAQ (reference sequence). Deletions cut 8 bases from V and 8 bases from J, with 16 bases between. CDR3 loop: CASLPPANDEQFF. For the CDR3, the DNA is TGTGCCAGCTTGCCCCCCGCTAACGATGAGCAGTTCTTC.

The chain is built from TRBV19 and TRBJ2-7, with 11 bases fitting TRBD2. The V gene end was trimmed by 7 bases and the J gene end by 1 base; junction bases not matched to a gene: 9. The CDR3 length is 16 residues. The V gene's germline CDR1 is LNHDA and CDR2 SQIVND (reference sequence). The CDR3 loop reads CASIWVAGGSSYEQYF. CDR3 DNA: TGTGCCAGTATTTGGGTAGCGGGAGGGTCATCCTACGAGCAGTACTTC.

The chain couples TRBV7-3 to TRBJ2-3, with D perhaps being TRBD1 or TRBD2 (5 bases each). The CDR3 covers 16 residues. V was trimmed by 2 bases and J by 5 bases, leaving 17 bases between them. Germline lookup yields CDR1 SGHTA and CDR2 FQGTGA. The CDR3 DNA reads TGTGCCAGCAGCTTAGAGGGATCGGGCAGGGAAGATACGCAGTATTTT. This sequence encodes CASSLEGSGREDTQYF.

The CDR3, as DNA: TGTGCCAGCAATACAGGGGTTTACAATGAGCAGTTCTTC. As protein: CASNTGVYNEQFF. The rearrangement links TRBV25-1 to TRBJ2-1, with 7 bases lining up with TRBD1. The CDR3 length is 13 residues. V dropped 7 bases and J dropped 4; count of bases not matched to a gene: 4. Looked up from germline, CDR1 is MGHDK and CDR2 is SYGVNS.

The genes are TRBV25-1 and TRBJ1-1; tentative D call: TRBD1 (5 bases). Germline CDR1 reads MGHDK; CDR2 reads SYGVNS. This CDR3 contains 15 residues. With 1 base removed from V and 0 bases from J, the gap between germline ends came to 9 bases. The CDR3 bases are TGTGCCAGCAGTGAATCGGGGGGATTGAACACTGAAGCTTTCTTT. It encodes CASSESGGLNTEAFF.